This entry concerns a single T cell receptor beta chain. Antigen unknown. These data belong to a study of OX40 agonist ivuxolimab in advanced cancers. Whole-study findings and limits: The average count of expanded clones was higher among CD8+ T cells than among CD4+. Both CD4+ and CD8+ T cell populations in blood had undergone clonal expansion by week 6 at 0.1 to 3.0 mg/kg. Normalized T-cell clonal expansion was also low in some nonresponders.

Deletions cut 8 bases from V and 0 bases from J, with 23 bases between. The CDR3 length is 17 residues. CDR1 is SNHLY and CDR2 is FYNNEI in the germline V gene. Assay used: immunoSEQ multiplex PCR; TCRdb lists only in-frame clones, some missing. This sample has 65,000 to 90,000 clones, with 70% to 90% found just once. The rearrangement joins TRBV2 to TRBJ2-7; tentatively, D is TRBD1 or TRBD2 (7 bases each). This TCR derives from an adult with an advanced solid tumor such as melanoma, head and neck, liver or kidney cancer. The specimen was CD4+ or CD8+ T cells sorted from blood, collected in a trial of the OX40 agonist ivuxolimab. CDR3 protein: CASAPTGTKIISYEQYF. As DNA, the CDR3 is TGTGCCAGCGCGCCGACAGGGACTAAAATAATCTCCTACGAGCAGTACTTC.